These 12 T cell receptor beta chains share one sample of origin, sequenced in a study of blood T cell repertoires in COVID-19. Generated by immunoSEQ multiplex PCR, the TCRdb table keeps only in-frame clones and is missing some. The sample has approximately 390,000 clones; roughly 86% are singletons. Sample: peripheral blood. Source of these receptors: a woman aged 55-75 years with COVID-19, enrolled during active disease.

This clone has just a few counts. The chain combines TRBV6-1 with TRBJ2-2; tentative D call: TRBD1 (5 bases). Trimming stripped 3 bases from V and 4 bases from J, with 12 bases between. From germline, CDR1 is MNHNS and CDR2 SASEGT. The CDR3 has 15 residues. The CDR3 region has the DNA TGTGCCAGCAGTGACGAGGCAGGGCCCACCGGGGAGCTGTTTTTT. As protein: CASSDEAGPTGELFF.

J is TRBJ2-2 and V is TRBV19, with 7 bases lining up with TRBD1. The V gene's germline CDR1 is LNHDA and CDR2 SQIVND (reference sequence). Losses at the gene ends were 6 bases for V and 4 bases for J; bases not matched to a gene: 2. This CDR3 is 13 amino acids long. The CDR3 sequence: CASRQGVTGELFF. The CDR3 DNA follows: TGTGCCAGTAGGCAGGGGGTCACCGGGGAGCTGTTTTTT.

V usage is TRBV19 and J usage is TRBJ2-5; 10 bases agree with TRBD2. V dropped 3 bases and J dropped 9; count of bases not matched to a gene: 7. The CDR3 length is 14 residues. CDR1 is LNHDA, CDR2 SQIVND, per germline (reference sequence). CDR3 region: CASSISRTSGSQYF. DNA for the CDR3: TGTGCCAGTAGTATTAGCCGGACTAGCGGTTCCCAGTACTTC.

V is TRBV19 and J is TRBJ2-2, with 8 bases lining up with TRBD1. This CDR3 is 15 amino acids long. V shed 4 bases, J shed 5 bases, and the junction held 6 bases outside the gene matches. The germline V gene has CDR1 LNHDA and CDR2 SQIVND (reference sequence). As DNA, the CDR3 is TGTGCCAGTAGTACATACAGGGGGGTAACCGGGGAGCTGTTTTTT. The encoded protein is CASSTYRGVTGELFF.

The chain links TRBV6-5 to TRBJ2-5; 8 bases match TRBD1. Unmatched junction bases numbered 8, after V lost 6 bases and J lost 5 bases. The CDR3 runs to 14 residues. Germline CDR1 reads MNHEY; CDR2 reads SVGAGI. This CDR3 reads CASSAGGARETQYF. In nucleotides, the CDR3 is TGTGCCAGCAGCGCAGGGGGCGCACGGGAGACCCAGTACTTC.

The V gene is TRBV4-2, the J gene TRBJ1-1, with unresolved D. This CDR3 is built from 16 residues. Trimming pared 4 bases from V and 0 bases from J, leaving 15 bases between. Per germline, CDR1 LGHNA and CDR2 YNFKEQ. The DNA for the CDR3 is TGTGCCAGCAGCCGAGGAGAGAGTTGGATGAACACTGAAGCTTTCTTT. Amino acid sequence: CASSRGESWMNTEAFF.

The V call is TRBV9, the J call TRBJ1-2; D is perhaps TRBD1 (5 bases). The CDR3 has 13 residues. Germline CDR1 SGDLS, CDR2 YYNGEE. V was clipped by 0 bases and J by 4 bases, with 7 bases between them. The CDR3: CASSVGQSYGYTF. The CDR3, as DNA: TGTGCCAGCAGCGTAGGACAGTCCTATGGCTACACCTTC.

The chain carries TRBV28 and TRBJ2-1; 11 nucleotides line up with TRBD2. The CDR3 length is 17 residues. Germline CDR1 is MDHEN and CDR2 is SYDVKM. The V and J ends lost 8 bases and 0 bases, in that order; junction bases with no gene match: 9. The chain's CDR3 is CASRSGGALSSYNEQFF. The DNA for the CDR3 is TGTGCCAGCCGTAGCGGGGGGGCCTTATCCTCCTACAATGAGCAGTTCTTC.

This chain joins TRBV6-5 and TRBJ1-6; TRBD1 agrees at 7 bases. The CDR3 extends over 16 amino acids. After removal of 2 bases from V and 7 bases from J, the junction contained 8 bases not matched to a gene. Germline CDR1 is MNHEY and CDR2 is SVGAGI. CDR3: CASSYTRQGGNSPLHF. CDR3 nucleotide sequence: TGTGCCAGCAGTTACACTCGACAGGGAGGCAATTCACCCCTCCACTTT.

The rearrangement joins TRBV12-5 to TRBJ1-1; possible D gene TRBD1, 6 bases. V lost 3 bases, J lost 4 bases, and 12 bases lay in between. This CDR3 has 14 amino acids. CDR1 and CDR2 (germline): LGHNT, FRNRAP. In DNA form, the CDR3 reads TGTGCTAGTGGTTTAGAGGGGGTTCGCACTGAAGCTTTCTTT. Translating gives CASGLEGVRTEAFF.

Notes on this clone: Distinct nucleotide sequences in the sample also encode this CDR3. The chain joins TRBV19 to TRBJ1-5; 8 bases fit TRBD1. This CDR3 has 15 residues. Germline V CDR1 and CDR2: LNHDA, SQIVND (reference sequence). The ends lost 5 bases at V and 1 base at J; junction bases unmatched: 4. CDR3 sequence (DNA): TGTGCCAGTAGTTTGGACAGGGCGAGCAATCAGCCCCAGCATTTT. Translation gives CASSLDRASNQPQHF.

The chain links TRBV7-2 to TRBJ2-2; 13 bases are a match to TRBD2. Germline assignment: CDR1 SGHTA and CDR2 FQGNSA. The CDR3 runs 16 residues. After removal of 3 bases from V and 5 bases from J, the junction contained 3 bases not matched to a gene. The CDR3 DNA sequence: TGTGCCAGCAGCTTGGGACTAGCGGGGATTACCGGGGAGCTGTTTTTT. As protein: CASSLGLAGITGELFF. Together with reference TRBV7-2 and TRBJ2-2, the CDR3 gives the full variable domain: GAGVSQSPSNKVTEKGKDVELRCDPISGHTALYWYRQSLGQGLEFLIYFQGNSAPDKSGLPSDRFSAERTGGSVSTLTIQRTQQEDSAVYLCASSLGLAGITGELFFGEGSRLTVL.